The text below deals with one T cell receptor beta chain. Its antigen is not known. This record belongs to a study of OX40 agonist ivuxolimab in advanced cancers. The germline V and J ends were trimmed by 1 base and 6 bases, with 16 bases remaining between them. The CDR3 extends over 15 amino acids. Germline loops: CDR1 SGHVS, CDR2 FNYEAQ. TCRdb's table, derived via immunoSEQ multiplex PCR, lists solely in-frame clones and lacks some. Here the sample spans tens of thousands of clones, roughly four fifths being singletons. Study-wide results and limits: At 0.1 to 3.0 mg/kg, CD4+ and CD8+ blood T cells expanded clonally by week 6.

The rearrangement joins TRBV7-6 to TRBJ2-7, with D possibly TRBD2 on 5 matching bases. The receptor was isolated from an adult with an advanced solid tumor such as melanoma, head and neck, liver or kidney cancer. The sequencing here drew on CD4+ or CD8+ T cells sorted from blood, taken in a trial of the OX40 agonist ivuxolimab. CDR3 residues: CASSLGGRGIGEQYF. The CDR3 nucleotides are TGTGCCAGCAGCTTAGGTGGGAGAGGGATCGGCGAGCAGTACTTC.